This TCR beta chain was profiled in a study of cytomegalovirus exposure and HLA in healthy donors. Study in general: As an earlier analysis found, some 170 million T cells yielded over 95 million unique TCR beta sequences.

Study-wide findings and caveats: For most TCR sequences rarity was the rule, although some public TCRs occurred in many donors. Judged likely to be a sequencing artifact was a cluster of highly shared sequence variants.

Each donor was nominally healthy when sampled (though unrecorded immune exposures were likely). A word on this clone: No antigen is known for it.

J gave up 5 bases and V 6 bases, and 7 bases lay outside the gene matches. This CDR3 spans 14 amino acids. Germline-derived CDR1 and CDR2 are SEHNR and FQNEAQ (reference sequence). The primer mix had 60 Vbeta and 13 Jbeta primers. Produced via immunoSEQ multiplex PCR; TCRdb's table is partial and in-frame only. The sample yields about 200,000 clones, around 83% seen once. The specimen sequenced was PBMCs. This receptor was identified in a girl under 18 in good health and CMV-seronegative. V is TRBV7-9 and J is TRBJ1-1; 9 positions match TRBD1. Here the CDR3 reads CASRPGQGRTEAFF. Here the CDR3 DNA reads TGTGCCAGCAGACCTGGACAGGGGCGGACTGAAGCTTTCTTT. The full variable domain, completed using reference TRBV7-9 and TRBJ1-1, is DTGVSQNPRHKITKRGQNVTFRCDPISEHNRLYWYRQTLGQGPEFLTYFQNEAQLEKSRLLSDRFSAERPKGSFSTLEIQRTEQGDSAMYLCASRPGQGRTEAFFGQGTRLTVV.